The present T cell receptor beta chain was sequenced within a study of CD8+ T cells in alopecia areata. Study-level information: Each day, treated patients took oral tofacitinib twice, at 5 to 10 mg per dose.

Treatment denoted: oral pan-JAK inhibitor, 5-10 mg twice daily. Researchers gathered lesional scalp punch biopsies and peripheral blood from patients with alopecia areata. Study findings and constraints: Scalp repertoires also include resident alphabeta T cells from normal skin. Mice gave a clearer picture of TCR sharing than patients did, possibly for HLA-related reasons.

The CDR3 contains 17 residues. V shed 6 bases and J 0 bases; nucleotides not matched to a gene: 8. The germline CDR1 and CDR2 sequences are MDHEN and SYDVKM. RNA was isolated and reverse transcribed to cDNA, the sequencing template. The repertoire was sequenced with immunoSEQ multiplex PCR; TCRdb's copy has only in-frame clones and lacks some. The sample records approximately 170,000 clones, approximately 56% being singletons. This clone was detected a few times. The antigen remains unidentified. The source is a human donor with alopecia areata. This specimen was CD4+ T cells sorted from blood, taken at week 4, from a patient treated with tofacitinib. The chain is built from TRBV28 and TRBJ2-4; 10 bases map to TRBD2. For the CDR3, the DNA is TGTGCCAGCAGACCTCTAGCGGGGGCCCTAGCCAAAAACATTCAGTACTTC. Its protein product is CASRPLAGALAKNIQYF. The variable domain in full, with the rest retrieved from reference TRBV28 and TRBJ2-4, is DVKVTQSSRYLVKRTGEKVFLECVQDMDHENMFWYRQDPGLGLRLIYFSYDVKMKEKGDIPEGYSVSREKKERFSLILESASTNQTSMYLCASRPLAGALAKNIQYFGAGTRLSVL.